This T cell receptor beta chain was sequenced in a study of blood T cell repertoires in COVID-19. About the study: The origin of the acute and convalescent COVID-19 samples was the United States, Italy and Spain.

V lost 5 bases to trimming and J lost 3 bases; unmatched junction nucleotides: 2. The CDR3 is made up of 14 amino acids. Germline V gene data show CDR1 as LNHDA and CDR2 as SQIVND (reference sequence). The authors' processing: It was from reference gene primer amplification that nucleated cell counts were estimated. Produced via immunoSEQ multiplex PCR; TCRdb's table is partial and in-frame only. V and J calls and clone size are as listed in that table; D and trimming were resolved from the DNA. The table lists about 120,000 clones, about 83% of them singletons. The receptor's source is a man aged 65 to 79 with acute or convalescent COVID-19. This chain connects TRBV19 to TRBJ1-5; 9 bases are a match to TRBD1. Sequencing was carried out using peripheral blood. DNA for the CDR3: TGTGCCAGTAGTTGGACAGGGGCCAATCAGCCCCAGCATTTT. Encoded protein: CASSWTGANQPQHF. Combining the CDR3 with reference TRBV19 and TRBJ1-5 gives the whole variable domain DGGITQSPKYLFRKEGQNVTLSCEQNLNHDAMYWYRQDPGQGLRLIYYSQIVNDFQKGDIAEGYSVSREKKESFPLTVTSAQKNPTAFYLCASSWTGANQPQHFGDGTRLSIL.